This TCR beta chain was recorded in a study of vaccination and CD4 T cells after COVID-19. The overall study: Researchers treated cells with overlapping spike peptides taken from SARS-CoV-2, HCoV-NL63, HCoV-OC43 and HCoV-229E. Study outcomes and limitations: Convalescent patients had a median approximately 83% of reactive clones appearing only post-vaccination.

This clonotype has just a few counts. Its antigen is still unknown. The Oncomine TCR Beta short-read assay sequenced DNA from cultured CD4+ T cells. TCRdb fed the PCR reads into MiXCR, producing one record per CDR3 protein. In the table there are some 13,000 distinct CDR3 sequences, 55% to 65% of which are singletons. Germline V gene sequence: CDR1 SNHLY, CDR2 FYNNEI. The CDR3 has 14 residues. V lost 3 bases, J lost 3 bases, and 11 bases lay in between. Treatment reported: roughly 10-day PBMC culture with coronavirus spike peptide pools or control peptides (ViraFEST assay). PCR tests turned positive between March and December 2020, before US Alpha, Beta and Delta variants.

This sample comprised CD4+ T cells from blood, cultured in vitro, obtained before SARS-CoV-2 vaccination. The TCR comes from a human donor who had recovered from COVID-19. The J gene is TRBJ2-5, the V gene TRBV2; tentative D call: TRBD1 (6 bases). The CDR3 loop is CASSEGARKETQYF. The CDR3, as DNA: TGTGCCAGCAGTGAGGGGGCCAGGAAAGAGACCCAGTACTTC.